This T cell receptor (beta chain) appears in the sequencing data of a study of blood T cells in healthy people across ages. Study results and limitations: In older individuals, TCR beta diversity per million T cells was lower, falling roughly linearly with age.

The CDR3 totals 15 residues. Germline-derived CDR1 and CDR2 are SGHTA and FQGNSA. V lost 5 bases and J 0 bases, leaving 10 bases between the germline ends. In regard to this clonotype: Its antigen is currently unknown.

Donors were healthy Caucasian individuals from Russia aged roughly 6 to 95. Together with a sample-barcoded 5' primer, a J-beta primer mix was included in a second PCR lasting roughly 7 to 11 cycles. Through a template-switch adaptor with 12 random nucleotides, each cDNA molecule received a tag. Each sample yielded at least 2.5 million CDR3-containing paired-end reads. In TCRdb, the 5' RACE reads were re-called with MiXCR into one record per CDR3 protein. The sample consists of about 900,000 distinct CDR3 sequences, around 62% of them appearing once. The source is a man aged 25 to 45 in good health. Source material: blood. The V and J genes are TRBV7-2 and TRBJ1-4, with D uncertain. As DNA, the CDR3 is TGTGCCAGCAGCCCCCCGGAGGCAACTAATGAAAAACTGTTTTTT. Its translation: CASSPPEATNEKLFF.